This TCR beta chain was sequenced for a study of shared clonotypes between healthy human individuals (dated by TCRdb to between 2020 and 2021). In the study overall: Two women and a few men aged 18 to 49 years were included in the cohort. To estimate repertoire size and how much clonotypes are shared between individuals, the study performed deep sequencing of blood TCR repertoires from a few healthy adults. Each donor's leukapheresis produced roughly between roughly 0.94 and 9.5 billion PBMCs. To increase sequencing depth and limit assay-specific biases, TCR repertoire library preparation and sequencing were carried out by different laboratories using diverse techniques. For each donor, three plates each were used for CD4 naive and CD4 memory, two plates were used for CD8 naive, and one plate was used for CD8 memory. Broader findings and caveats from the paper: Larger estimated clonotype richness was generally found for naive subsets than for memory subsets. Compared with non-shared clonotypes, clonotypes shared by all four sorted-subset donors had higher generation probabilities. Based on pairwise subsampling, the degree of clonotype sharing among donors was expected to be affected by sequencing depth. Incomplete sequencing was indicated by rarefaction of sorted-subset datasets, despite the large sequencing depth. The genetic and exposure-history diversity represented was limited by the small number of donors. Only blood was sampled, and tissue TCR repertoires likely differ from those in blood. When a handful of donors were compared, the shared fraction of clonotypes was approximately 5% for naive CD4, more than 3% for naive CD8, 2% to 2.5% for memory CD4, and roughly 0.43% for memory CD8.

Healthy HIV-negative adults with no recently reported acute infections or vaccinations were included as donors. Only Caucasian adults living in Nashville, Tennessee, USA were represented among the donors. CD4+ T cells were enriched through magnetic negative selection, after which naive cells were positively selected on CD45RA and the remaining negative fraction served as the memory subset. After blood collection by leukapheresis, PBMCs were isolated using Ficoll-Histopaque density gradient centrifugation and then cryopreserved in the vapor phase of liquid nitrogen. Analytical flow cytometry was used to check the purity and quantity of each magnetically sorted T cell population. Genomic DNA was isolated from every sorted fraction and measured by UV absorbance on a Nanodrop 2000c. Using the deep immunoSEQ assay, TCR CDR3 regions were amplified from genomic DNA by multiplex PCR. Extracted genomic DNA from each cell subset was distributed evenly across all wells of several immunoSEQ 96-well plates, and each plate was treated as a replicate. For sorted subsets, about 220 ng of genomic DNA, equivalent to 30,000 or so T cell genomes, went into each replicate PCR. Purified libraries were quantified with a Qubit 3.0 fluorometer, sized on a Bioanalyzer 2100, and re-quantified with the KAPA Library Quantification kit. A separate single-read 150-cycle Illumina NextSeq 550 flow cell was used to sequence each immunoSEQ 96-well plate. From the authors' description of their analysis: The immunoSEQ output contained only junctional sequences without quality scores, so filtering could not match that applied to full-length reads. Sequences were annotated with PyIR, a Python wrapper for IgBLAST v1.9, using IMGT germline references to assign V/J genes and CDR3. Any read was removed if the V/J assignment was weak (E-value above 1e-6), the CDR3 was missing, or the read contained stop codons, out-of-frame junctions, or ambiguous translated residues. V3J clonotypes were defined as sequences sharing the same inferred V gene, J gene, and CDR3 amino acid sequence. Percentage overlap between repertoires was calculated by dividing the number of shared unique clonotypes by the size of the smaller repertoire. Three approaches were used to assess repertoire richness: RTK rarefaction, the Chao1 estimator, and Recon v2.1 estimates of unobserved clonotypes. Generation probabilities for all TCRbeta clonotypes obtained by the gDNA method from a handful of donors were computed using OLGA. TCRdb obtained this table from immuneACCESS and retained in-frame rearrangements with V and J assigned. These tables miss some clones; where compared with another copy, unresolved V genes account for less than half of the shortfall, and the remainder is unexplained. V, J and clone size are those of that table, while D and trimming were read from the DNA. In this sample the table shows some 2.1 million clones, 95% of which occur a single time. In total, the top ten clones hold more than 0.1% of the sample.

Including cysteine and phenylalanine, the CDR3 has 15 amino acids. Kept here is only the CDR3 DNA, which spans 45 bases and is read in frame from base 1. The CDR1 and CDR2 encoded by the germline V gene are MDHEN and SYDVKM. V is trimmed back by 7 bases and J by 7 bases, and the junction contains 13 bases that no gene match accounts for. With respect to this clone: Its antigen specificity is not known. No much larger clonotype is one base removed from it; base qualities were not supplied.

The TCR sequence derives from a young man in good health. The V and J genes are TRBV28 and TRBJ1-2; a stretch of 9 junction bases matches TRBD1. The sample comprised naive CD4+ T cells sorted from blood. The cell subset or site label on this specimen signifies: CD45RA+ positively selected. The CDR3 reads CASKTWDRVIGGYTF. Read as DNA, the sequence is TGTGCCAGCAAAACCTGGGACAGGGTAATTGGTGGCTACACCTTC.